This T cell receptor beta chain derives from a study of persistence of HIV-infected CD4 T cells. Whole-study context: Median time on suppressive ART was less than nine years. A larger, less memory-rich fraction responded to anti-CD3/anti-CD28 beads than to antigen. Study outcomes and limitations: CMV- and Gag-responding cells had lower TCRbeta richness than CD3/CD28-responding cells. Antigen-responding cells were enriched for degenerate expanded CDR3beta sequences.

This CDR3 is built from 13 residues. Trimming took 6 bases from V and 2 from J; bases not matched to a gene: 3. Germline loops: CDR1 MNHEY, CDR2 SVGAGI. With regard to this clone: Its matching antigen is unknown.

This nonspecific control used anti-CD3/anti-CD28 bead stimulation of CD4+ T cells. Sorting selected CD4+ T cells upregulating both CD40 ligand and CD69. Sequencing used immunoSEQ version 4 in survey mode. Some clones are missing from TCRdb's copy, which holds only in-frame ones; the method was immunoSEQ multiplex PCR. In the table there are around 39,000 clones, roughly 90% of which are singletons. V is TRBV6-5 and J is TRBJ1-1; 7 bases match TRBD1. The sequencing here drew on CD4+ T cells sorted from PBMCs after roughly 20-hour stimulation, taken from a patient who received antiretroviral therapy. The TCR originated in an adult man with HIV who was CMV-seropositive. This CDR3 reads CASRGQPNTEAFF. The CDR3 nucleotides read TGTGCCAGCAGGGGACAGCCCAACACTGAAGCTTTCTTT.